This TCR beta chain was captured in a study of T cell responses to AZD1222 COVID-19 vaccine (dated by TCRdb to the early 2020s). For the wider study: TCR sequencing covered about 230 trial participants: 200 to 220 given two doses of AZD1222 and around 25 given two doses of MenACWY control vaccine. Enrollment into the trials was organized by age into subgroups of 18-55, 56-69 and 70-plus years, and those subgroups contained roughly 140, 27 and 60 TCR-sequenced participants, respectively.

Interpreted using the paper, the time point label stands for: about 28 days (+/-7) after the second vaccine dose. AZD1222 recipients given second doses at about 4 weeks or at about 12 weeks were pooled, since spike-specific TCR depth and breadth were not found to differ between the two schedules. Vaccinee samples came from UK trials COV001 and COV002, including a single-blind randomized controlled phase 2/3 trial of AZD1222 (ChAdOx1 nCoV-19) in healthy adults. For TCRbeta chain sequencing, PBMC samples were collected from trial participants at day 0 and at day 28 after the second dose. As regards this clone: The clone's antigen remains unknown. One base away there is no much larger clone; base qualities are not given.

What the authors observed across the whole study: CD4 TCRs associated with the vaccine covered the entire spike protein, and the dominant responses were in regions 160-218 and 743-854. Conclusions about previously exposed vaccinees were limited because only six AZD1222 recipients were SARS-CoV-2 seropositive at baseline. A significant rise in spike-specific TCR breadth and depth was observed after two AZD1222 doses relative to day 0 and relative to MenACWY recipients. Most participants were white British and females outnumbered males, and the authors suggested that clonal diversity may have been underestimated. No day 14 peak-response samples were available, so repertoires were characterized only after the peak T cell response. In the small 56-69-year group, the increase in depth fell short of significance, most likely because of low power. Epitopes outside the regions mutated in the B.1.351 and B.1.1.7 variants were reportedly recognized by nearly half of the unique spike-specific TCRs.

Via the germline V gene (reference sequence), CDR1 is MNHEY and CDR2 SMNVEV. The CDR3 sequence holds 15 residues, the cysteine and phenylalanine included. The read is trimmed to its CDR3 DNA, 45 bases read in frame from base 1. V is clipped by 5 bases and J by 5 bases, and the sequence between their germline boundaries is 18 bases long. The CDR3 regions of human TCRbeta chains were subjected to immunosequencing. Per the authors' processing: Repertoire TCRs were checked for matches against a reference library of SARS-CoV-2-specific TCRs that had been generated using the MIRA antigen-specificity platform. Breadth was defined as the fraction of unique TCRs that were SARS-CoV-2-associated, and depth was defined as the fraction of total T cells that were SARS-CoV-2-associated. Using the MIRA data, each spike-specific TCR was mapped to the spike region that the TCR reacts to and placed in a CD4 or CD8 class. Log10-transformed breadth and depth values were compared by one-way ANOVA with Sidak's multiple comparisons tests. The table was pulled from immuneACCESS by TCRdb, which kept in-frame rearrangements only. Such tables lose some clones; where checked, under half of the loss comes from unresolved V genes, and the rest has no known cause. Clone size and V and J calls were adopted from that table, with D and trimming inferred from the DNA. Counted in this sample were 130,000 to 150,000 clones; about 91% of them appeared once. The top ten constitute over 3% of the sample.

The material was peripheral blood, obtained 28 days after the second AZD1222 dose. The receptor's source is an adult who received the AZD1222 COVID-19 vaccine. The sequence is built from TRBV27 and TRBJ2-5; TRBD1 is perhaps the D gene, given 6 matching bases. The CDR3 protein: CASSNLDRLGETQYF. The DNA sequence reads TGTGCCAGCAGTAACCTCGACAGGTTAGGGGAGACCCAGTACTTC.